Shown below are 17 T cell receptor beta chains from a single sample sequenced in a study of T cell clonality in common variable immunodeficiency (dated by TCRdb to between 2014 and 2017). Library preparation employed the immunoSEQ multiplex PCR assay. Drawn from immuneACCESS, this table holds only the in-frame rearrangements with V and J called that TCRdb kept. Clones are partly lost; checked studies trace under half to an unresolved V gene and leave the rest unexplained. This sample shows around 55,000 clones, and none of them turns up only once. The ten largest account for 1.8% of the sample. Sequencing input: peripheral blood mononuclear cells. Receptors were obtained from a person aged 18-70 years in good health.

This clone was counted many times. The read is 3 residues too short to cover the CDR3 end, so that end is filled in from the germline J gene. This chain links TRBV18 with TRBJ2-6, with D perhaps TRBD2 (6 bases). The CDR3 loop spans 16 amino acids. CDR1 KGHSH and CDR2 LQKENI come from the germline V gene. Trimming left V 2 bases short and J 7 bases short, with 15 bases between. The CDR3 DNA, read in part, is TGTGCCAGCTCACCAGAGCGGGTGGGTTCAGCCAACGTC. Encoded protein: CASSPERVGSANV. The complete CDR3 protein is CASSPERVGSANVLTF.

This clone was found many times. The read finishes 3 residues shy of the CDR3 end, and the germline J gene is used to complete it. The V and J genes are TRBV12-3 or TRBV12-4 and TRBJ1-1; tentative D call: TRBD1 (5 bases). The CDR3 length is 15 residues. V was trimmed by 5 bases and J by 0 bases, leaving 13 bases between them. The sequenced CDR3 bases are TGTGCCAGCAGTCCCACGACAGAGATGAACACTGAA. It codes for CASSPTTEMNTE. The entire CDR3 sequence reads CASSPTTEMNTEAFF.

This clone was observed at least ten times. Read coverage stops 3 residues before the CDR3 terminus; the germline J gene supplies the remainder. The chain recombines TRBV7-2 with TRBJ2-7; D possibly corresponds to TRBD2 (5 bases). V was shortened by 4 bases and J by 3 bases, with 13 bases between the two germline ends. The CDR3 runs 14 residues. Germline V gives CDR1 SGHTA, CDR2 FQGNSA. This CDR3 reads CASSSRTGSYEQYF. The sequenced CDR3 bases are TGTGCCAGCAGCTCGAGGACGGGGAGCTACGAG.

This clone has at least ten counts. The CDR3 is cut off 3 residues early in the read; its end comes from the germline J gene. The V call is TRBV14, the J call TRBJ2-3, with TRBD2 matching over 9 bases. The CDR3 is 15 residues long. Losses at the gene ends were 4 bases for V and 4 bases for J; bases not matched to a gene: 6. Germline assignment: CDR1 SGHDN and CDR2 FVKESK. This CDR3 is CASSPWSSGADTQYF. The sequenced CDR3 bases are TGTGCCAGCAGCCCCTGGTCTAGCGGGGCAGATACG.

Ten or more counts support this clone. The read comes to an end 3 residues before the CDR3 does, leaving the germline J gene to fill in the end. The V and J genes are TRBV7-3 and TRBJ2-5; 11 nucleotides line up with TRBD2. The CDR3 consists of 14 residues. Germline V gene sequence: CDR1 SGHTA, CDR2 FQGTGA. V was pared by 7 bases and J by 6 bases, with 7 bases of the junction left unmatched. CDR3 sequence reads: CASILTSGKQTQYF. The CDR3 bases that were read are TGTGCCAGCATCTTGACTAGCGGGAAACAGACC.

This clone was detected many times. The read ends 3 residues early relative to the CDR3; the germline J gene fills the gap. This chain connects TRBV30 to TRBJ1-1; the match to TRBD1 covers 9 bases. The CDR3 is 16 amino acids. CDR1 and CDR2 (germline): GTSNPN, SVGIG (reference sequence). V was clipped by 4 bases and J by 1 base; unmatched bases: 10. The CDR3 loop reads CAWMGFGQGKNTEAFF. CDR3 DNA, as far as it was read: TGTGCCTGGATGGGCTTTGGACAGGGGAAGAACACTGAA.

The sample holds many counts of this clone. The read ends 3 residues shy of where the CDR3 ends; the end is completed using the germline J gene. The chain is built from TRBV10-3 and TRBJ2-7; 9 bases are a match to TRBD2. Germline V gene lookup returns CDR1 ENHRY and CDR2 SYGVKD. The junction had 7 bases not matched to a gene; V was cut back by 2 bases and J by 2 bases. The CDR3 extends over 16 amino acids. CDR3 region: CAISEGRLADTYEQYF. Partial CDR3 DNA: TGTGCCATCAGTGAGGGGAGACTAGCGGATACCTACGAG.

The table lists this clone with many counts. A junction end diverges from the germline sequence, so it may reflect a read error. The sequence runs out 3 residues before the end of the CDR3; the remainder is reconstructed from the germline J gene. This chain connects TRBV7-2 to TRBJ1-6; the match to TRBD1 covers 10 bases. Looked up from germline, CDR1 is SGHTA and CDR2 is FQGNSA. The CDR3 has 16 residues. The CDR3 spells CASSLAPGTGDSPLHF. The DNA read from the CDR3 is TGTGCCAGCAGTTTAGCGCCCGGGACAGGGGATTCACCC.

The sample holds many counts of this clone. The observed sequence ends 3 residues before the CDR3 terminus, with the missing tail filled in from the germline J gene. The chain couples TRBV20-1 to TRBJ2-7; 8 nucleotides line up with TRBD1. The germline V gene has CDR1 DFQATT and CDR2 SNEGSKA (reference sequence). This CDR3 contains 14 residues. With 5 bases clipped from V and 6 bases from J, the junction kept 12 bases outside the gene matches. The CDR3 sequence is CSASDRGGVFEQYF. The part of the CDR3 DNA that was read is TGCAGTGCTTCCGACAGGGGTGGTGTGTTCGAG.

This clone was observed many times. This chain's CDR3 is CSASVSSGDSDEQYF. The part of the CDR3 DNA that was read is TGCAGTGCTAGTGTATCTAGCGGGGATTCCGACGAG. The gene calls are TRBV20-1 and TRBJ2-7, with TRBD2 matching 9 bases. The DNA ends 3 residues before the CDR3 does, and the rest of the CDR3 is filled in from the germline J gene. J was trimmed by 5 bases and V by 3 bases; bases with no gene match: 11. Germline V gene sequence: CDR1 DFQATT, CDR2 SNEGSKA (reference sequence). The CDR3 runs to 15 residues.

The table lists this clone with many counts. The read finishes 3 residues shy of the CDR3 end, and the germline J gene is used to complete it. The gene calls are TRBV20-1 and TRBJ2-1, with 11 bases lining up with TRBD2. After removal of 5 bases from V and 6 bases from J, the junction contained 9 bases not matched to a gene. CDR1 and CDR2 (germline): DFQATT, SNEGSKA (reference sequence). This CDR3 has 15 amino acids. The CDR3 sequence is CSAPPLAGGRNEQFF. The CDR3 bases that were read are TGCAGTGCTCCGCCCTTAGCGGGAGGGCGCAATGAG.

In its sample, this clone was seen many times. Read coverage stops 3 residues before the CDR3 terminus; the germline J gene supplies the remainder. The chain carries TRBV10-3 and TRBJ1-1; D is unresolved. Germline loops: CDR1 ENHRY, CDR2 SYGVKD. The CDR3 extends over 14 amino acids. The sequenced CDR3 bases are TGTGCCATCAGTGAGCCTCAGTTACAGCCACAA. This translates into CAISEPQLQPQ. The full CDR3 is CAISEPQLQPQAFF.

This clone was seen at least ten times. The sequenced part of the CDR3 DNA is TGTGCCTGGAGATTTGGGACAGCCGGC. The encoded protein is CAWRFGTAG. The entire CDR3 sequence reads CAWRFGTAGYTF. The chain links TRBV30 to TRBJ1-2, with 7 bases lining up with TRBD1. The missing CDR3 end, 3 residues past where the read stops, is filled in from the germline J gene. The length of the CDR3 is 12 residues. CDR1 and CDR2 (germline): GTSNPN, SVGIG (reference sequence). The full variable domain, rest sourced from reference TRBV30 and TRBJ1-2, is SQTIHQWPATLVQPVGSPLSLECTVEGTSNPNLYWYRQAAGRGLQLLFYSVGIGQISSEVPQNLSASRPQDRQFILSSKKLLLSDSGFYLCAWRFGTAGYTFGSGTRLTVV.

This clone showed up many times. The junction departs from the called germline gene at one end, perhaps through a read error. From the germline J gene comes the end of the CDR3, since the read stops 3 residues before it. The gene calls are TRBV29-1 and TRBJ1-2; tentative D call: TRBD1 (5 bases). The CDR3 has 16 amino acids. Germline V gene lookup returns CDR1 SQVTM and CDR2 ANQGSEA. CDR3 protein: CSVEGWETASNYGYTF. The CDR3 bases that were read are TGCAGCGTGGAAGGGTGGGAGACAGCGTCTAACTATGGC.

Regarding this clone: The read gets to within 3 residues of the CDR3 end, and the germline J gene fills in the rest. The chain employs TRBV7-2 and TRBJ1-2, with 10 positions matching TRBD1. This CDR3 comprises 14 residues. Looked up from germline, CDR1 is SGHTA and CDR2 is FQGNSA. The DNA read from the CDR3 is TGTGCCAGCAGCCCCGGGGGACAGGGGATTGTC. It yields the protein CASSPGGQGIV. The entire CDR3 protein reads CASSPGGQGIVYTF.

This clone has ten or more counts. The read comes to an end 3 residues before the CDR3 does, leaving the germline J gene to fill in the end. The chain joins TRBV20-1 to TRBJ2-5; D is possibly TRBD1 (6 bases). The CDR3 contains 14 residues. CDR1 and CDR2 (germline): DFQATT, SNEGSKA (reference sequence). Trimming pared 3 bases from V and 1 base from J, leaving 12 bases between. The CDR3 protein is CSARGTRGQETQYF. The CDR3 DNA, read in part, is TGCAGTGCTAGGGGGACACGAGGCCAAGAGACC.

At least ten counts were recorded for this clone. Read sequence stops 3 residues before the CDR3 end, and the germline J gene provides the missing end. V is TRBV7-6 and J is TRBJ1-3; D ambiguous. Germline V gene data show CDR1 as SGHVS and CDR2 as FNYEAQ. V lost 4 bases, J lost 4 bases, and 5 bases lay in between. CDR3 length: 12 amino acids. The sequenced part of the CDR3 DNA is TGTGCCAGCAGCTCCGGGGGAAACACC. This translates into CASSSGGNT. The full CDR3 sequence reads CASSSGGNTIYF.